The TCR beta chain under discussion was sequenced for a study of blood T cells in healthy people across ages. No fewer than 6 micrograms of total RNA were isolated from every sample. In germline, CDR1 is MNHEY, CDR2 SVGEGT. V gave up 9 bases and J gave up 1 base; unmatched junction bases: 1. The CDR3 runs to 13 residues. Next came a second PCR, run for about 6 to 12 cycles, which used a sample-barcoded 5' primer along with a J-beta primer mix. TCRdb fed the 5' RACE reads into MiXCR, producing one record per CDR3 protein. Of roughly 800,000 distinct CDR3 sequences in the sample, more than 45% are singletons; the top ten hold around 20%.

The sequenced sample was blood. The source of this sequence is a man aged 30-40 years in good health. The V and J genes are TRBV6-2 or TRBV6-3 and TRBJ2-2, with TRBD1 matching 8 bases. CDR3 in DNA: TGTGCCAGTGGACAGGGGAACACCGGGGAGCTGTTTTTT. Translation: CASGQGNTGELFF.